Below are 9 T cell receptor beta chains sequenced from a single sample in a study of Ad26.COV2.S vaccination and SARS-CoV-2 variants. Regarding treatment: around 19 received Ad26.COV2.S at low or high dose, single or two shots; 5 received placebo; per-sample allocation not given. Samples came from day 63 after the first vaccine or placebo injection. Only in-frame clones appear in the TCRdb table, and some are missing; sequencing was by immunoSEQ multiplex PCR. The sample gives around 300,000 clones, 88% of which show up once; 6.4% is in the top ten. The sequencing used peripheral blood, collected in a trial of Ad26.COV2.S vaccine versus placebo. All receptors come from a person aged 18 to 59 who received the Ad26.COV2.S COVID-19 vaccine or a placebo.

This clone appeared once. This chain joins TRBV7-3 and TRBJ2-5, with 9 bases identical to TRBD1. The CDR3 runs 15 residues. CDR1 and CDR2 (germline): SGHTA, FQGTGA. V lost 4 bases to trimming and J lost 4 bases; unmatched junction nucleotides: 7. CDR3 DNA sequence: TGTGCCAGCAGCTCGCGGGACAGGGAAGGAGAGACCCAGTACTTC. This gives the protein CASSSRDREGETQYF.

The V call is TRBV18, the J call TRBJ1-5; no reliable D call. Germline CDR1 KGHSH, CDR2 LQKENI. This CDR3 has 13 residues. V lost 6 bases and J lost 3, with 9 bases in between. The CDR3 reads CASSDGHNQPQHF. The CDR3 DNA reads as TGTGCCAGCTCGGACGGGCACAATCAGCCCCAGCATTTT.

The chain employs TRBV7-9 and TRBJ1-2; D possibly corresponds to TRBD1 (5 bases). The V end lost 4 bases, the J end lost 8 bases, and 23 bases lay between the germline ends. The CDR3 runs 16 residues. The germline CDR1 and CDR2 sequences are SEHNR and FQNEAQ (reference sequence). The CDR3 coding sequence is TGTGCCAGCAGCTCAGAGGCGGCGAGGGGACGGCGGGGCTACACCTTC. As protein: CASSSEAARGRRGYTF.

The rearrangement joins TRBV7-3 to TRBJ2-3; 9 nucleotides line up with TRBD2. The CDR3 extends over 15 amino acids. V lost 8 bases to trimming and J lost 4 bases; unmatched junction nucleotides: 10. Per the germline V gene, CDR1 is SGHTA and CDR2 is FQGTGA. CDR3 amino acids: CASGGRASHADTQYF. The CDR3 DNA reads TGTGCCAGCGGCGGGAGGGCCTCCCACGCAGATACGCAGTATTTT.

The V call is TRBV5-4, the J call TRBJ2-1; the D gene is possibly TRBD2 (7 bases). The germline V gene has CDR1 SGHNT and CDR2 YYREEE (reference sequence). V lost 4 bases and J lost 5, with 16 bases in between. The CDR3 runs 15 residues. CDR3 region: CASSGGGRVHNEQFF. The CDR3 DNA is TGTGCCAGCAGCGGGGGGGGCAGGGTCCACAATGAGCAGTTCTTC.

The V call is TRBV4-2, the J call TRBJ1-6, with a weak D call TRBD1 (6 bases). CDR1 LGHNA and CDR2 YNFKEQ come from the germline V gene. V lost 1 base and J lost 12, with 13 bases in between. The CDR3 covers 14 residues. This CDR3 reads CASSQVGQPLPLHF. In nucleotides, the CDR3 is TGTGCCAGCAGCCAAGTCGGACAGCCGTTACCCCTCCACTTT.

V and J are TRBV2 and TRBJ2-2; 9 positions agree with TRBD2. Per the germline V gene, CDR1 is SNHLY and CDR2 is FYNNEI. The CDR3 covers 14 residues. After removal of 6 bases from V and 7 bases from J, the junction contained 6 bases not matched to a gene. The CDR3 DNA is TGTGCCAGCAGGGGACTAGCTGTGGACGGGGAGCTGTTTTTT. This codes for CASRGLAVDGELFF.

This chain connects TRBV6-2 or TRBV6-3 to TRBJ2-7, with D possibly matching TRBD1 (5 bases). The CDR3 is 13 residues long. Germline CDR1 reads MNHEY; CDR2 reads SVGEGT. V was trimmed by 2 bases and J by 2 bases, leaving 7 bases between them. CDR3 loop: CASSYRGPYEQYF. CDR3 DNA sequence: TGTGCCAGCAGTTACAGGGGTCCCTACGAGCAGTACTTC.

The rearrangement joins TRBV7-2 to TRBJ2-1, with D perhaps TRBD2 (5 bases). Germline V gene sequence: CDR1 SGHTA, CDR2 FQGNSA. V was cut by 3 bases and J by 5 bases, with 8 bases left in between. This CDR3 has 13 residues. In DNA form, the CDR3 reads TGTGCCAGCAGCTTTACCGGGGACAATGAGCAGTTCTTC. Translation: CASSFTGDNEQFF.